This T cell receptor beta chain comes out of a study of beta chain features in type 1 diabetes. Study details: The study examined around 99,000,000 sorted cells across all samples.

Findings of the study overall: PCR could preferentially amplify shorter templates, alike in patients and controls. In every one of the four CD4+ subsets, TCRB CDR3s were moderately but significantly shorter in Type 1 diabetes patients.

The CDR3 is 19 residues long. Germline V CDR1 and CDR2: SGHVS, FQNEAQ. Trimming removed 1 base from V and 2 bases from J; junction bases left unmatched: 6. Of the isolated RNA, all was reverse transcribed, and so the sequenced material was expressed TCRB transcripts. An average roughly 3.6 million reads came from naive, central memory and regulatory T cell samples. The repertoire was sequenced with immunoSEQ multiplex PCR; TCRdb's copy has only in-frame clones and lacks some. Found here are around 160,000 clones, about 8.1% of them singletons; the top ten hold approximately 0.54%. With respect to this clone: Its specificity is unknown.

A single heparinised draw of roughly 120 mL on average was taken per donor. The V gene is TRBV7-8, the J gene TRBJ2-6; 12 bases map to TRBD1. The receptor comes from a woman aged 18 to 35 with type 1 diabetes. The sequenced sample was central memory CD4+ T cells from blood. CDR3 sequence reads: CASSLGGTGGATGANVLTF. The CDR3 region has the DNA TGTGCCAGCAGCTTAGGAGGGACAGGGGGCGCGACTGGGGCCAACGTCCTGACTTTC.